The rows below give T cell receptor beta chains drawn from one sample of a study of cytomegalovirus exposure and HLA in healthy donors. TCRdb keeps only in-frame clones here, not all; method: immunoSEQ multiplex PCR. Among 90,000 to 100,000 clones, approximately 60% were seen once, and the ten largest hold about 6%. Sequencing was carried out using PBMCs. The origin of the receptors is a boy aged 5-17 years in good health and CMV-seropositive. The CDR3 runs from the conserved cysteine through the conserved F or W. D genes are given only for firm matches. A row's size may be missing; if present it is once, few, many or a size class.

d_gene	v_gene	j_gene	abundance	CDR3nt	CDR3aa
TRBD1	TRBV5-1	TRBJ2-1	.	TGCGCCAGCAGCTGGGGACAGGGGCTTTTTTACAATGAGCAGTTCTTC	CASSWGQGLFYNEQFF
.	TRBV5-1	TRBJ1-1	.	TGCGCCAGCAGCTCTGGGGGGGGGACTGAAGCTTTCTTT	CASSSGGGTEAFF
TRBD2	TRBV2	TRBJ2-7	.	TGTGCCAGCGGCCAAAACCCTAAGCGGGGGAATTCCTACGAGCAGTACTTC	CASGQNPKRGNSYEQYF
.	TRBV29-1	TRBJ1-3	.	TGCAGCGTTGAAGCACAGGCTGGAAACACCATATATTTT	CSVEAQAGNTIYF
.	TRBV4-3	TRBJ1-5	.	TGCGCCAGCAGCCAAGAGGCCTCCCTAGGGGAGCCCCAGCATTTT	CASSQEASLGEPQHF
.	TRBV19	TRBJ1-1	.	TGTGCCAGTACCCCCATAGGGGTAACGAACACTGAAGCTTTCTTT	CASTPIGVTNTEAFF
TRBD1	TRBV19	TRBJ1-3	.	TGTGCCAGTGGCACCGGGACAGGCCACTCTGGAAACACCATATATTTT	CASGTGTGHSGNTIYF
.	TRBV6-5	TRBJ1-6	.	TGTGCCAGCAGCCCCTTTAAAGGAGGGTCACCCCTCCACTTT	CASSPFKGGSPLHF
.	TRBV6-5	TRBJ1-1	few	TGTGCCAGCAGTTATAAGGGGCCGTTCACTGAAGCTTTCTTT	CASSYKGPFTEAFF
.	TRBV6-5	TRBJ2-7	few	TGTGCCAGCAGTTACTCTCCTAGCTCCTACGAGCAGTACTTC	CASSYSPSSYEQYF
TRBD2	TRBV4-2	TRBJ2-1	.	TGTGCCAGCAGCCAAGGGGACGTCCTTGGGGGGGTCCACTACAATGAGCAGTTCTTC	CASSQGDVLGGVHYNEQFF
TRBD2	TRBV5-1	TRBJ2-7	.	TGCGCCAGCAGCTTCGACGGGACTAGCGCATACGAGCAGTACTTC	CASSFDGTSAYEQYF
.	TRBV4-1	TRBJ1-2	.	TGCGCCAGCAGCCAAGATGGGTATGGCGGGACCTATGGCTACACCTTC	CASSQDGYGGTYGYTF
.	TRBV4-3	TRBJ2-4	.	TGCGCCAGCAGCCGAGTTTATGGGGGCGCGAACATTCAGTACTTC	CASSRVYGGANIQYF
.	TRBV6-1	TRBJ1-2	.	TGTGCCAGCACCGTTAGCAGGGACTATGGCTACACCTTC	CASTVSRDYGYTF
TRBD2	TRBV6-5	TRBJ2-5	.	TGTGCCAGCAGTCGACTAGCGCGGGAGACCCAGTACTTC	CASSRLARETQYF
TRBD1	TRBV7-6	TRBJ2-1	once	TGTGCCAGCAGCTCTGGAACAGGGGTCTACAATGAGCAGTTCTTC	CASSSGTGVYNEQFF
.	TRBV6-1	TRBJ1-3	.	TGTGCCAGCAGATCGGGAACTTCTGGAAACACCATATATTTT	CASRSGTSGNTIYF